This T cell receptor (beta chain) comes out of a study of blood T cell repertoires in COVID-19. For the study at large: Material from acute and convalescent COVID-19 was sourced from the United States, Italy and Spain. PBMCs, B-cell-depleted T cells, or T cells were the source of the cDNA or gDNA that made up the material.

Recruits, aged roughly 18 to 90 years, lived in 25 or so US areas. CDR1 ENHRY and CDR2 SYGVKD come from the germline V gene. This CDR3 comprises 12 residues. The ends were cut back, 8 bases at V and 3 bases at J, with 8 bases in the middle. Sequenced by immunoSEQ multiplex PCR; TCRdb stores in-frame clones only, minus some. The table has under 200,000 clones, 88% seen once. Sequences were obtained from PBMCs or T cells enriched from blood (not recorded which). The gene calls are TRBV10-3 and TRBJ2-1, with D possibly matching TRBD2 (6 bases). The sequence was obtained from a woman aged 45-60 years who had recovered from COVID-19. CDR3 protein: CAISGLYNEQFF. The CDR3 DNA follows: TGTGCCATCTCGGGACTCTACAATGAGCAGTTCTTC.